This TCR beta chain emerged from a study of T cell responses to AZD1222 COVID-19 vaccine. On the study more broadly: Second-dose intervals of approximately 4 or approximately 12 weeks were pooled. Study-wide findings and caveats: Only after the peak T cell response were repertoires sampled. Most donors were white British and more were female, and clonal diversity was possibly underestimated. Baseline antibody screening turned up just six or seven seropositive AZD1222 recipients.

Sequencing was performed with immunoSEQ multiplex PCR; in TCRdb, only in-frame clones are kept and a portion is missing. The sample consists of around 140,000 clones, approximately 92% of them appearing once. Germline loops: CDR1 SQVTM, CDR2 ANQGSEA. The CDR3 runs 12 residues. V lost 7 bases, J lost 4 bases, and 11 bases lay in between. As regards this clone: Its antigen is unknown.

The chain has TRBV29-1 and TRBJ1-3; D unresolved. The sequenced sample was peripheral blood, obtained on day 0 of AZD1222 vaccination. This clonotype was obtained from an adult in good health. CDR3 sequence reads: CSAQDFGNTIYF. CDR3 in DNA: TGCAGCGCCCAGGACTTCGGAAACACCATATATTTT.